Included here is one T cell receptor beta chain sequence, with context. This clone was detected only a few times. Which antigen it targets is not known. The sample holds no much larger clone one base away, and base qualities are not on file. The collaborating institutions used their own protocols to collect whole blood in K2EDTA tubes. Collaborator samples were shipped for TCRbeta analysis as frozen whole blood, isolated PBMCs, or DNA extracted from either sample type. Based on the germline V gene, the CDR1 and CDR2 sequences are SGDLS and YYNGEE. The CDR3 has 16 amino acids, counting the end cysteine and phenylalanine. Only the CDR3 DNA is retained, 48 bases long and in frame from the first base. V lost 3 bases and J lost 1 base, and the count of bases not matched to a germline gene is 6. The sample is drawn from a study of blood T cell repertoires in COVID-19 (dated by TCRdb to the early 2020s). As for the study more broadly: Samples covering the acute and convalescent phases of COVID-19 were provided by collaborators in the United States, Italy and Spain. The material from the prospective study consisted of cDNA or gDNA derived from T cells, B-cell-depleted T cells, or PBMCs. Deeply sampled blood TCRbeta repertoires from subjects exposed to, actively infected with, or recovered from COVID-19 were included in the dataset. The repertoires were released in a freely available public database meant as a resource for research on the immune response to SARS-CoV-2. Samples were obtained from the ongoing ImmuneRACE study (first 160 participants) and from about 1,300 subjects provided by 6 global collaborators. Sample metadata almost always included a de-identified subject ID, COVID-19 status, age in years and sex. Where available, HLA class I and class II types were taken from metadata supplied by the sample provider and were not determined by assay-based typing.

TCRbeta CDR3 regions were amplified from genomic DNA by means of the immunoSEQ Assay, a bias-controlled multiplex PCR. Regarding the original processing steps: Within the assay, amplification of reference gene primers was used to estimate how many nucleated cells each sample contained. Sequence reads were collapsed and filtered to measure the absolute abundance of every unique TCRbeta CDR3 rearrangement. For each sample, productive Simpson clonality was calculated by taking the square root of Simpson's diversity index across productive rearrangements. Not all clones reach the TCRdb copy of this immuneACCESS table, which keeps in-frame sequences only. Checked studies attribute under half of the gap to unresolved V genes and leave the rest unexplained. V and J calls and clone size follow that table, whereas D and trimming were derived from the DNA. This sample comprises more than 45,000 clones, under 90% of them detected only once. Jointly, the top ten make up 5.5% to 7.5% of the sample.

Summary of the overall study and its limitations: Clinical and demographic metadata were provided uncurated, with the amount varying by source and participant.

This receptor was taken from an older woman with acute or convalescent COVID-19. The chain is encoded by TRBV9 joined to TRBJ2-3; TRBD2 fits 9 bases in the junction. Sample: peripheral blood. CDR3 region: CASSDHSGSGTDTQYF. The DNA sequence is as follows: TGTGCCAGCAGCGACCATAGCGGGAGTGGCACAGATACGCAGTATTTT.